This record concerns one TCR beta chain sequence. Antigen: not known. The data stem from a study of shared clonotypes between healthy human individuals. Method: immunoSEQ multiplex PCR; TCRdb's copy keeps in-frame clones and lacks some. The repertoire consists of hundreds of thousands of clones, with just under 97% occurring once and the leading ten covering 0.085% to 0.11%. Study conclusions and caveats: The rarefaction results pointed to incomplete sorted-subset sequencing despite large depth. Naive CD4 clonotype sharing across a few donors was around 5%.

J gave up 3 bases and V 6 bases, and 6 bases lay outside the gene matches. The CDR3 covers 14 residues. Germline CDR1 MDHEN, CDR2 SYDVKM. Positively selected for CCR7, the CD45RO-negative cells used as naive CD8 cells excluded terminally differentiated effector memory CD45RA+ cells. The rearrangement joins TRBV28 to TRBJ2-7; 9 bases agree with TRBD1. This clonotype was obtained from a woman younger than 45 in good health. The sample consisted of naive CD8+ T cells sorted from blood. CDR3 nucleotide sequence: TGTGCCAGCAGCCGCACAGGGGGCCGCTACGAGCAGTACTTC. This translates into CASSRTGGRYEQYF.